These 8 T cell receptor beta chains share one sample of origin, sequenced in a study of blood T cell repertoires in COVID-19. Repertoires were generated with immunoSEQ multiplex PCR, while TCRdb's copy carries only in-frame clones and drops some. The table has 150,000 to 200,000 clones, 65% to 90% seen once. The sequencing input was peripheral blood. Receptors originate from a woman between 40 and 55 years old with COVID-19, enrolled during active disease.

V and J are TRBV9 and TRBJ2-1, with 10 nucleotides matching TRBD2. The germline CDR1 and CDR2 sequences are SGDLS and YYNGEE. This CDR3 is built from 16 residues. Trimming took 3 bases from V and 9 from J; bases not matched to a gene: 12. The CDR3 DNA sequence: TGTGCCAGCAGCGGTAGCATAGCGGGAGGCTCCGGTGAGCAGTTCTTC. This codes for CASSGSIAGGSGEQFF.

This rearrangement joins TRBV7-9 to TRBJ2-2; tentatively, D is TRBD1 (6 bases). Trimming shortened V by 11 bases and J by 1 base, and 14 bases separated the two germline ends. Germline-derived CDR1 and CDR2 are SEHNR and FQNEAQ (reference sequence). The CDR3 has 14 residues. The CDR3 sequence: CAGSEGGNTGELFF. The CDR3 DNA is TGTGCCGGCTCGGAAGGGGGGAACACCGGGGAGCTGTTTTTT.

V and J are TRBV7-8 and TRBJ2-7; 7 bases align to TRBD1. CDR3 size: 17 residues. The germline gives CDR1 SGHVS, CDR2 FQNEAQ. V trimming: 1 base; J trimming: 0 bases; junction bases outside the gene matches: 9. CDR3 loop: CASSLEGDRASSYEQYF. The CDR3 DNA is TGTGCCAGCAGCTTAGAAGGTGACAGGGCAAGCTCCTACGAGCAGTACTTC.

The chain combines TRBV7-9 with TRBJ2-3; D might be TRBD1 (6 bases). CDR3 length: 13 residues. CDR1 is SEHNR and CDR2 is FQNEAQ in the germline V gene (reference sequence). V lost 1 base and J 6 bases, leaving 8 bases between the germline ends. CDR3 protein: CASSLGRGDTQYF. The CDR3 DNA sequence: TGTGCCAGCAGCTTAGGTAGGGGGGATACGCAGTATTTT.

V and J are TRBV19 and TRBJ2-5; D may be TRBD1 (5 bases). V gave up 6 bases and J gave up 5 bases, with 10 bases separating them. Germline CDR1 is LNHDA and CDR2 is SQIVND (reference sequence). The CDR3 totals 12 residues. The chain's CDR3 is CASRQGMETQYF. Here the CDR3 DNA reads TGTGCCAGTAGGCAGGGTATGGAGACCCAGTACTTC.

The chain has TRBV18 and TRBJ1-1; the match to TRBD1 covers 8 bases. V was pared by 3 bases and J by 4 bases, with 4 bases of the junction left unmatched. The germline CDR1 and CDR2 sequences are KGHSH and LQKENI. The CDR3 sequence is 14 residues long. As DNA, the CDR3 is TGTGCCAGCTCACCCCTTGACAGGGGCACTGAAGCTTTCTTT. It specifies CASSPLDRGTEAFF.

V usage is TRBV21-1 and J usage is TRBJ1-4; the table's D call TRBD1 went unverified against the DNA. TRBV21-1 is classified as a pseudogene. CDR3 length equals 18 residues. CDR3 residues: CASSPIPLQSPGDEKLFF. The CDR3 DNA reads TGTGCCAGCAGCCCGATCCCGTTACAGAGCCCAGGGGACGAAAAACTGTTTTTT.

This clone has just a few counts. The V gene is TRBV19, the J gene TRBJ1-1; D is unclear. Trimming took 6 bases from V and 0 from J, leaving 2 bases between them. Germline values: CDR1 LNHDA, CDR2 SQIVND (reference sequence). The CDR3 totals 11 residues. The CDR3 reads CASSVNTEAFF. The CDR3 nucleotides read TGTGCCAGTAGCGTGAACACTGAAGCTTTCTTT. The full variable domain, rest sourced from reference TRBV19 and TRBJ1-1, is DGGITQSPKYLFRKEGQNVTLSCEQNLNHDAMYWYRQDPGQGLRLIYYSQIVNDFQKGDIAEGYSVSREKKESFPLTVTSAQKNPTAFYLCASSVNTEAFFGQGTRLTVV.